This TCR beta chain derives from a study of tumor and adjacent non-tumor tissue in lung cancer. Overall study findings and caveats: TCR diversity was significantly greater in tumor than normal lung tissue. Top 100 clones took a larger repertoire share in normal lung.

No cell sorting was done before RNA was extracted from the tissue. More than 3 cm separated this lung sample from the edge of the tumor. In the case of this clonotype: The antigen remains unidentified. The junction differs from germline at one of its ends, possibly a read error.

The library came from three nested PCR rounds adapted from ARM-PCR protocols. One entry per CDR3 protein results from TCRdb running MiXCR on the multiplex PCR reads. The sample has roughly 67,000 distinct CDR3 sequences, roughly 77% seen once. Per the germline V gene, CDR1 is SGHAT and CDR2 is FQNNGV. The CDR3 contains 14 residues. The clonotype originates from a man between 60 and 70 years old with non-small cell lung cancer. The chain couples TRBV11-2 to TRBJ2-1, with D possibly matching TRBD2 (6 bases). The sequencing sample was made of distant non-tumor lung tissue. The CDR3 region has the DNA TGTGCCAGCAGCTTAGCAGTAGCGGACAATGTGCAGTTCTTC. Its protein is CASSLAVADNVQFF.